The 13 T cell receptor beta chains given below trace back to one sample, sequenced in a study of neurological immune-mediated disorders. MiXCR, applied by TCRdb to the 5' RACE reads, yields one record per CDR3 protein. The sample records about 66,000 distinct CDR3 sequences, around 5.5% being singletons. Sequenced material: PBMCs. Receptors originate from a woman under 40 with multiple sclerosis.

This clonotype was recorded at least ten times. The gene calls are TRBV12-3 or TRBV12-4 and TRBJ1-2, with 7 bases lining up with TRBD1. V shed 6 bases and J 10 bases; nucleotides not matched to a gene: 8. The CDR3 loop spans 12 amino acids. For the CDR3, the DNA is TGTGCCAGCAGGGGCCCGACAGGGATCTACACCTTC. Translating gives CASRGPTGIYTF.

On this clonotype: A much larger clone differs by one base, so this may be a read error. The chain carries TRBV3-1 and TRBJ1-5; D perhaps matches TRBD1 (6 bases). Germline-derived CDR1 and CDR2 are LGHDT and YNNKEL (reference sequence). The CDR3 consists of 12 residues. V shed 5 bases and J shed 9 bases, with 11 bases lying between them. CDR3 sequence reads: CASSLRGGPQHF. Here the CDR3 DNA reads TGTGCCAGCAGCTTAAGGGGGGGGCCCCAGCATTTT.

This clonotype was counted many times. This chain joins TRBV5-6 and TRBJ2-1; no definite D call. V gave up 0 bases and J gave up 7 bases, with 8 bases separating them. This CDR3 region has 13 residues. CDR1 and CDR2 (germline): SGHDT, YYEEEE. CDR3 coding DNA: TGTGCCAGCAGCTTGGAAGTAAGAAATGAGCAGTTCTTC. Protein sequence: CASSLEVRNEQFF.

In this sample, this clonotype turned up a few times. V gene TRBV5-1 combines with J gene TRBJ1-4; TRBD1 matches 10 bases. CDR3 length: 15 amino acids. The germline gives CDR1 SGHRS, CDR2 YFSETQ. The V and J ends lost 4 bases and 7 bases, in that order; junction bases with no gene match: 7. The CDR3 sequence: CASSPRDRGTEKLFF. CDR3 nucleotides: TGCGCCAGCAGCCCCCGGGACAGGGGTACTGAAAAACTGTTTTTT. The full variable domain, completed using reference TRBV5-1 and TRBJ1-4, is KAGVTQTPRYLIKTRGQQVTLSCSPISGHRSVSWYQQTPGQGLQFLFEYFSETQRNKGNFPGRFSGRQFSNSRSEMNVSTLELGDSALYLCASSPRDRGTEKLFFGSGTQLSVL.

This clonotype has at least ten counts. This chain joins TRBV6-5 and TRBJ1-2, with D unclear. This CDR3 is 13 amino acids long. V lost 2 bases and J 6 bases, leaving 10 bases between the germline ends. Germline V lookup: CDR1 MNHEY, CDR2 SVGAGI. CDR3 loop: CASSYGGENGYTF. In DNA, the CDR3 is TGTGCCAGCAGTTACGGAGGAGAAAATGGCTACACCTTC.

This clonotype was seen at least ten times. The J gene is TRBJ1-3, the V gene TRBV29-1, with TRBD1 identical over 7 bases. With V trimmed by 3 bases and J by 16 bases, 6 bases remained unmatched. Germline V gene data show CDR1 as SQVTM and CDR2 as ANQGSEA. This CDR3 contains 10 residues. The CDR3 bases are TGCAGCGTTGAGGAGGGGGCCAGGTATTTT. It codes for CSVEEGARYF.

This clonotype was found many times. The CDR3 protein is CSARSSWAGGSETQYF. CDR3 in DNA: TGCAGTGCCCGATCCTCCTGGGCAGGGGGTAGTGAGACCCAGTACTTC. The chain employs TRBV20-1 and TRBJ2-5, with 7 positions matching TRBD1. V shed 6 bases, J shed 5 bases, and the junction held 18 bases outside the gene matches. This CDR3 comprises 16 residues. Germline CDR1 and CDR2: DFQATT and SNEGSKA (reference sequence).

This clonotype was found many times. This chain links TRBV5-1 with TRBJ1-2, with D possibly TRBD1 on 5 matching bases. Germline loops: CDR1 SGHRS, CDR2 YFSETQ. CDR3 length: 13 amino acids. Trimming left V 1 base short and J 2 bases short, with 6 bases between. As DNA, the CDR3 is TGCGCCAGCAGCTTGAGACAGAACTATGGCTACACCTTC. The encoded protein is CASSLRQNYGYTF. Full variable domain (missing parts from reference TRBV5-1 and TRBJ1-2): KAGVTQTPRYLIKTRGQQVTLSCSPISGHRSVSWYQQTPGQGLQFLFEYFSETQRNKGNFPGRFSGRQFSNSRSEMNVSTLELGDSALYLCASSLRQNYGYTFGSGTRLTVV.

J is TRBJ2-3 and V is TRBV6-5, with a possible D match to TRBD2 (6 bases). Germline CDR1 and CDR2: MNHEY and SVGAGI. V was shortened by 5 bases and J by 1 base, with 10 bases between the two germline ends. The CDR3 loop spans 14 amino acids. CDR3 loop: CASSRLVGTDTQYF. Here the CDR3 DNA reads TGTGCCAGCAGTCGACTAGTAGGCACAGATACGCAGTATTTT.

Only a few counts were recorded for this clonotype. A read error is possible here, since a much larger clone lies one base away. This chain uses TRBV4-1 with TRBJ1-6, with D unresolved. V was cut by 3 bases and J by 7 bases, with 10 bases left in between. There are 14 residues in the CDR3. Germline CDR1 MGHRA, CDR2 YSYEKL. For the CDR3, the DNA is TGCGCCAGCAGCCACATAGAAAGAAATTCACCCCTCCACTTT. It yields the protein CASSHIERNSPLHF.

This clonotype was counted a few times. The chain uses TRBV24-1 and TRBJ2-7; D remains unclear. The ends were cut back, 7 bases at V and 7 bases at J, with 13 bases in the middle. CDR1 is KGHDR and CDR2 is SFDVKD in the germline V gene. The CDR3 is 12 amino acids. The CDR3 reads CATSKNEKEQYF. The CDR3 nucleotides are TGTGCCACCAGCAAAAACGAGAAAGAGCAGTACTTC.

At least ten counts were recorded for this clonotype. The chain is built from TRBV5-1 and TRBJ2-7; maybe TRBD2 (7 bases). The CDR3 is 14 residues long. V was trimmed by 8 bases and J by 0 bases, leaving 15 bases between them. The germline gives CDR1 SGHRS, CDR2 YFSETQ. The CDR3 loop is CASSKRGGSYEQYF. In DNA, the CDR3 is TGCGCCAGTTCGAAGAGGGGGGGCTCCTACGAGCAGTACTTC.

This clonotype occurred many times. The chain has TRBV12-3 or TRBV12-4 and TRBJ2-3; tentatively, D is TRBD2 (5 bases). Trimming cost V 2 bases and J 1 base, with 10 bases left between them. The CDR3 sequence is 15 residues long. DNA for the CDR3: TGTGCCAGCAGTTTACTAGCTACAGGCACAGATACGCAGTATTTT. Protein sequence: CASSLLATGTDTQYF.